Listed here is a single T cell receptor (beta chain). Its antigen is undetermined. The time point is: blood 2 weeks post-SBRT. Treatment indicated: 15 Gy SBRT to primary tumor, nephrectomy 4 weeks later. Blood was sampled at baseline, 2 weeks and 4 weeks after SBRT. This renal cell carcinoma was of the clear cell type. Assay: immunoSEQ multiplex PCR; the TCRdb copy retains only in-frame clones and omits some. The sample holds around 60,000 clones; roughly 79% are singletons and the top ten take approximately 7%. This entry is derived from a study of radiation and T cells in renal cell carcinoma. The study's findings and limits: No pretreatment tumor biopsies were available for baseline clonotypes.

V was clipped by 5 bases and J by 4 bases, with 7 bases between them. CDR1 SGHNT and CDR2 YENEEA come from the germline V gene. This CDR3 contains 12 residues. Sequenced material: blood, taken from a patient whose treatment included radiotherapy and nephrectomy. This receptor was identified in a man aged 60-69 years with renal cell carcinoma. V and J are TRBV11-3 and TRBJ2-3, with unresolved D. The CDR3 DNA sequence: TGTGCCAGCAGCGGTGGGGCAGATACGCAGTATTTT. Translating gives CASSGGADTQYF.